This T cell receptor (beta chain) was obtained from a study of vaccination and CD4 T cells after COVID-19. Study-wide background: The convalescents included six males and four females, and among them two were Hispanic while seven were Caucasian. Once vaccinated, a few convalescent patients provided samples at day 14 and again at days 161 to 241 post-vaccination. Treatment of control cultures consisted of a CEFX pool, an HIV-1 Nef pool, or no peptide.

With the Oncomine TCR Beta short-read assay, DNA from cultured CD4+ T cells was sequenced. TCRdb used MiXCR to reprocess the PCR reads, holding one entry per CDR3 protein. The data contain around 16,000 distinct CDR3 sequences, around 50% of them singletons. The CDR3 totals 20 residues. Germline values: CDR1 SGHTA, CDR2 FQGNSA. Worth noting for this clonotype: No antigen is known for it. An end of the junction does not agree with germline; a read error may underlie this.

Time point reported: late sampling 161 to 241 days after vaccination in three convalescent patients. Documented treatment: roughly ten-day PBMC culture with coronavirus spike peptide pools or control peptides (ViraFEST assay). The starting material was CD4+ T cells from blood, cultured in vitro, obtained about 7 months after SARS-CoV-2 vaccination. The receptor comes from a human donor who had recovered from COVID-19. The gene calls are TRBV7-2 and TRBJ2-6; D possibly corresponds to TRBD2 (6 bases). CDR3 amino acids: CASNLPHSGTGGSGANVLTF. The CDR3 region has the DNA TGTGCCAGCAACTTACCCCACTCCGGGACCGGGGGCTCTGGGGCCAACGTCCTGACTTTC.